The clone carrying this T cell receptor (beta chain) was observed many times. The data belong to a study of blood T cells in healthy people across ages. Study summary: Capture by template switching was about one barcoded beta molecule per two T cells.

Caucasian, healthy and from Russia, the donors were aged between roughly 6 and 95. Next came a second PCR, run for about 7 to 12 cycles, which used a sample-barcoded 5' primer along with a J-beta primer mix. TCRdb itself ran the 5' RACE reads through MiXCR, one entry per CDR3 protein. This sample has about 1.7 million distinct CDR3 sequences, with 28% found just once. V lost 5 bases and J lost 8; bases outside the gene matches: 9. The germline V gene has CDR1 SGHTA and CDR2 FQGNSA. The CDR3 is 16 amino acids. The sequence derives from a woman aged 30 to 39 in good health. The V call is TRBV7-2, the J call TRBJ2-1; the match to TRBD2 covers 13 bases. The specimen sequenced was blood. CDR3 region: CASSPRTSGSSYEQFF. The CDR3, as DNA: TGTGCCAGCAGCCCTAGGACTAGCGGGAGTTCTTATGAGCAGTTCTTC.